This T cell receptor (beta chain) was obtained from a study of T cells in Graves' hyperthyroidism and ophthalmopathy. A word on this clonotype: Its matching antigen is unknown.

Using RNA transcripts as the source, TCR beta CDR3 regions were amplified. An initial round of RT-PCR targeting the TCR CDR3 relied on the HTBI primer set. One entry per CDR3 protein results from TCRdb running MiXCR on the multiplex PCR reads. The table records a few hundred thousand distinct CDR3 sequences, 40% to 55% of them present only once. Whole-study findings and limits: Appearing also in blood were most of the thyroid clonotypes expanded above 0.001.

Aged 18 to 65, the patients had hyperthyroidism that was newly diagnosed and had lasted under 2 months. Clinicians diagnosed patients from clinical symptoms, serum thyroxine and TRAb, thyroid ultrasound and orbital computed tomography. The CDR3 length is 12 residues. Germline V gene lookup returns CDR1 DFQATT and CDR2 SNEGSKA (reference sequence). Between the trimmed V and J ends, which lost 7 bases and 6 bases, there was a span of 14 bases. The chain couples TRBV20-1 to TRBJ2-3; D ambiguous. The TCR sequence derives from a woman under 30 with Graves' hyperthyroidism. Sequencing was performed on peripheral blood or thyroid tissue (not recorded which). The CDR3 DNA is TGCAGTGTGACTCGCGGCGAGGATACGCAGTATTTT. Translation gives CSVTRGEDTQYF.